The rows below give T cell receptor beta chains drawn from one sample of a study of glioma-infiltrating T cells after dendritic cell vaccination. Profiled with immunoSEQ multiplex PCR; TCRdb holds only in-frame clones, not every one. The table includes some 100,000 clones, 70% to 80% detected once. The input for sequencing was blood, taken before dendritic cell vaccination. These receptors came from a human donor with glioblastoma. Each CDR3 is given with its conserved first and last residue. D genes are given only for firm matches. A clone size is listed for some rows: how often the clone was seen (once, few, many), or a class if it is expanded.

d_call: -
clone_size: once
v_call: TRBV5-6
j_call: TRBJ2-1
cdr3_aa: CASSFEWQDHHAEQFF
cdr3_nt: TGTGCCAGCAGCTTTGAATGGCAGGATCACCACGCTGAGCAGTTCTTC

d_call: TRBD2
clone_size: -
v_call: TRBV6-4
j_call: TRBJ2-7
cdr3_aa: CASCTREGPYEQYF
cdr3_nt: TGTGCCAGTTGTACTCGGGAGGGCCCCTACGAGCAGTACTTC

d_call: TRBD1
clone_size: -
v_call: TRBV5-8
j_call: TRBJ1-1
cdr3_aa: CASSSDRVNTEAFF
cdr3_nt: TGTGCCAGCAGTTCGGACAGGGTGAACACTGAAGCTTTCTTT

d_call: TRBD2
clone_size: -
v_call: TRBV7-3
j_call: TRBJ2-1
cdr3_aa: CASSVTGTRGGEQFF
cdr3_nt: TGTGCCAGCAGCGTAACCGGGACTAGGGGAGGTGAGCAGTTCTTC

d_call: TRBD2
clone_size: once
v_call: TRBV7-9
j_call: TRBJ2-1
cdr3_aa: CASSAGLAGGKGYNEQFF
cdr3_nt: TGTGCCAGCAGCGCTGGACTAGCGGGAGGGAAGGGGTACAATGAGCAGTTCTTC

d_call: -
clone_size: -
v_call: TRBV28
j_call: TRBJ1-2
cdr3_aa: CASILDLRGIGYTF
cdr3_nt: TGTGCCAGCATACTAGACCTGCGGGGAATTGGCTACACCTTC

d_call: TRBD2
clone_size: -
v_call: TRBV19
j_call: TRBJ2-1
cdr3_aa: CASSVAGTSGYNEQFF
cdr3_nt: TGTGCCAGTAGTGTTGCCGGGACTAGCGGGTACAATGAGCAGTTCTTC

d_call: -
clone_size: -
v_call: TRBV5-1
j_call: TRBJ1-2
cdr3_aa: CASSLGAGHGYTF
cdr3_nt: TGCGCCAGCAGCTTGGGGGCAGGGCACGGCTACACCTTC

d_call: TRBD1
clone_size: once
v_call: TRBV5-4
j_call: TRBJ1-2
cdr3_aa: CASSLEQGANYGYTF
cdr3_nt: TGTGCCAGCAGCTTGGAACAGGGGGCCAACTATGGCTACACCTTC

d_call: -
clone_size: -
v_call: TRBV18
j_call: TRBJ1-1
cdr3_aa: CASSQYPPNTEAFF
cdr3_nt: TGTGCCAGCTCCCAGTATCCGCCGAACACTGAAGCTTTCTTT

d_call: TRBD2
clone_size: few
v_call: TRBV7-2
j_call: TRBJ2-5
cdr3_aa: CASAKRAGQETQYF
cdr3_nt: TGTGCCAGCGCAAAGCGAGCGGGGCAAGAGACCCAGTACTTC

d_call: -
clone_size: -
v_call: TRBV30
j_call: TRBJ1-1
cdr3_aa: CAWNHGEAEAFF
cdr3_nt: TGTGCCTGGAACCACGGGGAGGCTGAAGCTTTCTTT

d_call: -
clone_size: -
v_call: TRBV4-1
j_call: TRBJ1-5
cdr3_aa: CASSLKLGNQPQHF
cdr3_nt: TGCGCCAGCAGTCTAAAGCTTGGCAATCAGCCCCAGCATTTT

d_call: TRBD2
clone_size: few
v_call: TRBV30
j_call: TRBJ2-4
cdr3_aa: CAWMPGLASNIQYF
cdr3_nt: TGTGCCTGGATGCCCGGACTAGCTTCAAACATTCAGTACTTC

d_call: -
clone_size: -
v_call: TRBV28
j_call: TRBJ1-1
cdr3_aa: CASSPLPTEAFF
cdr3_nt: TGTGCCAGCAGTCCACTCCCGACTGAAGCTTTCTTT

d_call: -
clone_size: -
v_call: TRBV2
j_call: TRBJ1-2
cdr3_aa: CASSAGRKGTYGWTF
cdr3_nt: TGTGCCAGCAGTGCGGGGAGGAAAGGGACCTATGGCTGGACCTTC

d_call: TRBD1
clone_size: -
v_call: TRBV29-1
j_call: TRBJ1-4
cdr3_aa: CSANRGLGEKLFF
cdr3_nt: TGCAGCGCTAACAGGGGGCTGGGTGAAAAACTGTTTTTT

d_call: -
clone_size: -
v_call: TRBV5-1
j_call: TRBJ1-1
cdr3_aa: CASSLDSYTEAFF
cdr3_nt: TGCGCCAGCAGCTTGGACAGTTACACTGAAGCTTTCTTT

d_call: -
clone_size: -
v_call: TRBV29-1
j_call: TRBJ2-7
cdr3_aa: CSGGDGSYEQYF
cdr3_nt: TGCAGCGGGGGGGACGGATCCTACGAGCAGTACTTC

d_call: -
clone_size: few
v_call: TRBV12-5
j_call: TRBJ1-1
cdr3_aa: CASGLRGGRTEAFF
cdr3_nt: TGTGCTAGTGGTTTGAGGGGAGGGAGGACTGAAGCTTTCTTT

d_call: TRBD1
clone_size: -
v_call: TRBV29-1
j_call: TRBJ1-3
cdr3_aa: CSAAGQGGDTIYF
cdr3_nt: TGCAGCGCCGCCGGACAGGGAGGAGACACCATATATTTT

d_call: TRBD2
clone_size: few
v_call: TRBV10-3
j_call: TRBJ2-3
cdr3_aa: CAISELAGSTDTQYF
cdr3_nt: TGTGCCATCAGTGAGCTAGCGGGCAGCACAGATACGCAGTATTTT

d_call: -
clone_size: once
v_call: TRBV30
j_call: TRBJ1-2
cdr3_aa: CAWSDGGLSYTF
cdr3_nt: TGTGCCTGGAGTGATGGGGGCCTGAGCTACACCTTC

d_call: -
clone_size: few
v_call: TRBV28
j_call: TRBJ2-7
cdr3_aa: CASSLGGASGSYEQYF
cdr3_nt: TGTGCCAGCAGTTTAGGGGGGGCTAGCGGAAGCTACGAGCAGTACTTC

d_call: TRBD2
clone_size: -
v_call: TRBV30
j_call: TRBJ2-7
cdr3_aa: CAWSRRGSTYEQYF
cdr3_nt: TGTGCCTGGAGTCGGCGGGGGTCAACCTACGAGCAGTACTTC

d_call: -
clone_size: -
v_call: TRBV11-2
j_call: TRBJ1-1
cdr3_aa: CASSLVGPGVGFF
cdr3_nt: TGTGCCAGCAGCTTAGTCGGCCCAGGGGTTGGTTTCTTT

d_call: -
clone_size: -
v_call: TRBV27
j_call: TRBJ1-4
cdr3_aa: CASSSRGEKLFF
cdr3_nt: TGTGCCAGCAGTTCTCGGGGTGAAAAACTGTTTTTT

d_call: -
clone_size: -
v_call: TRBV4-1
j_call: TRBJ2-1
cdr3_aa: CASSQERTGLYNEQFF
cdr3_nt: TGCGCCAGCAGCCAAGAGAGAACAGGCCTCTACAATGAGCAGTTCTTC

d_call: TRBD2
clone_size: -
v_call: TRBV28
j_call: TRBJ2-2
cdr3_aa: CASRTSGRNTGELFF
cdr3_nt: TGTGCCAGCAGAACTAGCGGGAGGAACACCGGGGAGCTGTTTTTT

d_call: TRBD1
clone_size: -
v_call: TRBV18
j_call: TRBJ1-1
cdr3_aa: CASSPGQAMNTEAFF
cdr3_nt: TGTGCCAGCTCACCGGGACAGGCGATGAACACTGAAGCTTTCTTT

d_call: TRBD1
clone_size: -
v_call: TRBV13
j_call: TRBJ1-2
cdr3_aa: CASSLGQGAGGYTF
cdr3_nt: TGTGCCAGCAGCTTGGGACAGGGGGCGGGCGGCTACACCTTC

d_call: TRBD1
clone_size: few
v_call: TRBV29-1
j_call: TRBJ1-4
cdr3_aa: CSVQNRGIEKLFF
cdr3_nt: TGCAGCGTTCAGAACAGGGGTATTGAAAAACTGTTTTTT

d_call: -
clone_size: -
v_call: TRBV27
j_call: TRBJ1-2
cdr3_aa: CASKSLPVQGSGYTF
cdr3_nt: TGTGCCAGTAAGTCTTTACCCGTTCAGGGGTCTGGCTACACCTTC

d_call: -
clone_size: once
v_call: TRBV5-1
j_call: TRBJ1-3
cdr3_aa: CASSLGGDSGNTIYF
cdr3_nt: TGCGCCAGCAGCTTGGGCGGGGACTCTGGAAACACCATATATTTT

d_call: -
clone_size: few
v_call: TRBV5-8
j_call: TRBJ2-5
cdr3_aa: CASSRPLGETQYF
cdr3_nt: TGTGCCAGCAGCCGCCCCCTCGGGGAGACCCAGTACTTC

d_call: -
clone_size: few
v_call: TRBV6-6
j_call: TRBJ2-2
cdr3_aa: CASSYSSSRVVGELFF
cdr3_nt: TGTGCCAGCAGTTACTCGAGTAGCCGGGTCGTCGGGGAGCTGTTTTTT

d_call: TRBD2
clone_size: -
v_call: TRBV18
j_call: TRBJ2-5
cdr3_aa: CASSPWERAGGLQETQYF
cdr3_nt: TGTGCCAGCTCACCTTGGGAGCGAGCGGGGGGGCTCCAAGAGACCCAGTACTTC

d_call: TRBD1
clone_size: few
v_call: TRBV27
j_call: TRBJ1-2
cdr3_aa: CASSSGQGYRYGYTF
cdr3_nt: TGTGCCAGCAGTTCGGGACAGGGGTATCGCTATGGCTACACCTTC

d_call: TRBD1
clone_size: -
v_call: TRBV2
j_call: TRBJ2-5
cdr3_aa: CASRRPDRGQETQYF
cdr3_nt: TGTGCCAGCAGACGACCTGACAGGGGCCAAGAGACCCAGTACTTC

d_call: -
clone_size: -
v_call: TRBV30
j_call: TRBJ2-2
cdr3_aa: CAWEEVTGELFF
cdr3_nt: TGTGCCTGGGAGGAGGTGACCGGGGAGCTGTTTTTT

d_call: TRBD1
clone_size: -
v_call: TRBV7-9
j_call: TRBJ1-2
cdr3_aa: CASSSPDRVGGYTF
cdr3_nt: TGTGCCAGCAGCTCACCCGACAGGGTGGGGGGCTACACCTTC

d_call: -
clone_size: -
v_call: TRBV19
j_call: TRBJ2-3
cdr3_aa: CATSRRVPDTQYF
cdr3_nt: TGTGCCACCTCCCGCCGGGTCCCAGATACGCAGTATTTT

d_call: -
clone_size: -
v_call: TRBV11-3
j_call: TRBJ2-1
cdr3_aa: CASSGRGGEGSHNEQFF
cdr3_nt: TGTGCCAGCAGCGGCAGAGGGGGGGAGGGCTCCCACAATGAGCAGTTCTTC

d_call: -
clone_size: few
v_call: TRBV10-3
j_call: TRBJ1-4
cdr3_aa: CAISQATWEKLFF
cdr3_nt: TGTGCCATCAGTCAGGCTACATGGGAAAAACTGTTTTTT

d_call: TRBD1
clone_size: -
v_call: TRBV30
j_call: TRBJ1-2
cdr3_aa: CAWTRGMMIQLFGGYTF
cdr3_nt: TGTGCCTGGACCAGGGGGATGATGATACAACTATTTGGTGGCTACACCTTC

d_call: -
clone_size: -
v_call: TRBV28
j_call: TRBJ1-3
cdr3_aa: CASSLQGWAGNTIYF
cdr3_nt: TGTGCCAGCAGTTTGCAGGGTTGGGCTGGAAACACCATATATTTT

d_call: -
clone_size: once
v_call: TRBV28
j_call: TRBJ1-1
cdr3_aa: CASTLYGTEAFF
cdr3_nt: TGTGCCAGCACCCTGTACGGGACTGAAGCTTTCTTT

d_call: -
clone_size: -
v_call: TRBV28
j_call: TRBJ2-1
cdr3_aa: CASSFSLLAGGRHEQFF
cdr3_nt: TGTGCCAGCAGTTTTTCACTACTAGCTGGAGGGAGGCATGAGCAGTTCTTC

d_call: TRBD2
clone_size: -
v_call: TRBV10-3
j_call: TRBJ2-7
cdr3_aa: CAISVLAGYYEQYF
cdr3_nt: TGTGCCATCAGTGTCCTAGCGGGGTACTACGAGCAGTACTTC

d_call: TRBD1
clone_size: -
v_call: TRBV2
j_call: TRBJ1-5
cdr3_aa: CASRWTGDNQPQHF
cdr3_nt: TGTGCCAGCAGGTGGACAGGGGACAATCAGCCCCAGCATTTT

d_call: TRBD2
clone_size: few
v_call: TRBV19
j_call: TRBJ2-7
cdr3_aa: CASTSGGPPYEQYF
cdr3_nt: TGTGCCAGTACTAGCGGGGGGCCCCCCTACGAGCAGTACTTC

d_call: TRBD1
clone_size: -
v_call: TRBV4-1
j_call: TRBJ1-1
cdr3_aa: CASSTRDRGRPEAFF
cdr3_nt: TGCGCCAGCAGCACTCGTGACAGGGGGCGGCCTGAAGCTTTCTTT

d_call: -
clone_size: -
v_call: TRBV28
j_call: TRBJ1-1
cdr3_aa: CASILGGALNTEAFF
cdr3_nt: TGTGCCAGCATCCTAGGGGGGGCCTTGAACACTGAAGCTTTCTTT

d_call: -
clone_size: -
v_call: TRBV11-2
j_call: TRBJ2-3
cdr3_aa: CASSYWGADTQYF
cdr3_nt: TGTGCCAGCAGCTACTGGGGCGCAGATACGCAGTATTTT

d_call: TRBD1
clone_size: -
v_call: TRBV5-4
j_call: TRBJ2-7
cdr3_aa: CASTTGAGGTVYEQYF
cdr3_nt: TGTGCCAGCACCACTGGGGCAGGGGGCACGGTCTACGAGCAGTACTTC

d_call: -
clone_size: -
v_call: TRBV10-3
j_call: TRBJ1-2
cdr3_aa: CAIRRGGGMDYGYTF
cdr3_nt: TGTGCCATCAGGAGGGGAGGAGGGATGGACTATGGCTACACCTTC